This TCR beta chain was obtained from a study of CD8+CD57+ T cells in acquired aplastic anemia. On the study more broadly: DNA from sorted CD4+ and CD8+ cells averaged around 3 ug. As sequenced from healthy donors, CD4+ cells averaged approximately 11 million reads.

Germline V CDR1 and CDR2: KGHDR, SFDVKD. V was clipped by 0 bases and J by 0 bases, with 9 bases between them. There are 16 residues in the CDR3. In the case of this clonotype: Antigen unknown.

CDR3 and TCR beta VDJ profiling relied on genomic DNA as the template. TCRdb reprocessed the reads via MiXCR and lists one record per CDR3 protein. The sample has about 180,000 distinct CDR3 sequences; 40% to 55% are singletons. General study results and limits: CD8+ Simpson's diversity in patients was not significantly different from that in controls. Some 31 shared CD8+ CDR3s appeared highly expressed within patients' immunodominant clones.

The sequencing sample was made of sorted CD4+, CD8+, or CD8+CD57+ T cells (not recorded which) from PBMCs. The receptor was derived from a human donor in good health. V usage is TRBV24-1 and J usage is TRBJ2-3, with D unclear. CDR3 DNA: TGTGCCACCAGTGATTTGTCGCTGGGAAGCACAGATACGCAGTATTTT. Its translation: CATSDLSLGSTDTQYF.